This T cell receptor (beta chain) was recorded in a study of shared clonotypes between healthy human individuals. Study background: The plates for each donor numbered three CD4 naive, three CD4 memory, two CD8 naive and one CD8 memory.

About this clone: Its antigen remains unknown.

The CDR3 spans 16 residues. Germline V gene data show CDR1 as SNHLY and CDR2 as FYNNEI. V was clipped by 2 bases and J by 4 bases; unmatched bases: 7. Whole-study findings and limits: Generation probabilities were higher for clonotypes shared across all four sorted-subset donors than for unshared ones. It was only blood that was sampled, and tissue repertoires likely differ.

CD45RO-negative, CCR7-positively selected cells formed the naive CD8 fraction, excluding terminally differentiated effector memory CD45RA+ cells. Sorted-subset replicate PCR reactions were performed with about 200 ng DNA, corresponding to roughly 31,000 T cell genomes. TCRdb's table, derived via immunoSEQ multiplex PCR, lists solely in-frame clones and lacks some. The sample has approximately 2,200,000 clones; 93% are singletons. This chain uses TRBV2 with TRBJ2-7; 11 bases agree with TRBD1. This sequence was found in a man between 18 and 35 years old in good health. Some clones in this sample may be carry-over from other donors' samples. Material for sequencing was naive CD8+ T cells from PBMCs. CDR3 DNA sequence: TGTGCCAGCAGTGAATATCTGGACAGGGGGCTATACGAGCAGTACTTC. Protein product: CASSEYLDRGLYEQYF.